The 10 T cell receptor beta chains presented below share a single source sample, sequenced in a study of molecular identifiers for immune sequencing clone quantification (dated by TCRdb to 2016 to 2019). The receptor library was made with PCR. The instrument given in TCRdb is Illumina HiSeq 4000. TCRdb ran its own pipeline on the public reads, namely fastp trimming at Q25 and MiXCR clone calling, and kept in-frame beta chains. Each record represents a unique CDR3 protein, reported with the most common genes and DNA among its rows. The sample has some 650,000 distinct CDR3 sequences on record, 15% to 20% of them singletons. The top ten clonotypes cover roughly 0.85% of the sample. Sequenced input: naive CD8+ T cells from blood, with Jurkat cell RNA spiked in. Read against the paper, the sample's cell subset or site label means: FACS-sorted CD8+CD4-CCR7+CD45RA+ naive T cells. The receptors were gathered from a human donor in good health. Some libraries in this study had Jurkat cell RNA spiked in.

This clonotype was observed at least ten times. This rearrangement joins TRBV25-1 to TRBJ2-1; D ambiguous. Germline CDR1 and CDR2: MGHDK and SYGVNS. There are 16 residues in the CDR3. Trimming removed 4 bases from V and 8 bases from J, with 21 bases in between. The CDR3 region has the DNA TGTGCCAGCAGTGTCCATCTTTATAGGTGGAGCGATGAGCAGTTCTTC. This codes for CASSVHLYRWSDEQFF. Filled out from reference TRBV25-1 and TRBJ2-1, the complete variable domain reads EADIYQTPRYLVIGTGKKITLECSQTMGHDKMYWYQQDPGMELHLIHYSYGVNSTEKGDLSSESTVSRIRTEHFPLTLESARPSHTSQYLCASSVHLYRWSDEQFFGPGTRLTVL.

This clonotype has only a few counts. The chain employs TRBV19 and TRBJ1-5; D not resolved. V lost 3 bases to trimming and J lost 0 bases, with 9 bases between them. Germline CDR1 and CDR2: LNHDA and SQIVND (reference sequence). The CDR3 runs 15 residues. The CDR3 spells CASSMRPISNQPQHF. The DNA of the CDR3 is TGTGCCAGTAGTATGAGGCCGATTAGCAATCAGCCCCAGCATTTT. Looking up the rest from reference TRBV19 and TRBJ1-5 gives the full variable domain: DGGITQSPKYLFRKEGQNVTLSCEQNLNHDAMYWYRQDPGQGLRLIYYSQIVNDFQKGDIAEGYSVSREKKESFPLTVTSAQKNPTAFYLCASSMRPISNQPQHFGDGTRLSIL.

This clonotype has a count of ten or more. CDR3 sequence reads: CSVGWTGGVYDEQYF. CDR3 DNA: TGCAGCGTTGGGTGGACAGGGGGCGTTTACGACGAGCAGTACTTC. The rearrangement joins TRBV29-1 to TRBJ2-7; 11 bases match TRBD1. V shed 4 bases, J shed 5 bases, and the junction held 10 bases outside the gene matches. CDR3 size: 15 residues. Germline V CDR1 and CDR2: SQVTM, ANQGSEA.

At least ten counts were recorded for this clonotype. The chain has TRBV14 and TRBJ1-2; D is undetermined. Trimming took 4 bases from V and 2 from J, leaving 8 bases between them. This CDR3 comprises 13 residues. The V gene's germline CDR1 is SGHDN and CDR2 FVKESK. The CDR3: CASSLARNYGYTF. For the CDR3, the DNA is TGTGCCAGCAGCCTGGCGAGGAACTATGGCTACACCTTC.

This clonotype came up many times. The DNA of the CDR3 is TGTGCCAGCAGCTTAAATTTAAAAAGCGGAAGCTCCTACAATGAGCAGTTCTTC. Translating gives CASSLNLKSGSSYNEQFF. V usage is TRBV7-2 and J usage is TRBJ2-1, with a weak D call TRBD2 (5 bases). The CDR3 runs 18 residues. CDR1 is SGHTA and CDR2 is FQGNSA in the germline V gene. Deletions cut 2 bases from V and 0 bases from J, with 17 bases between.

This clonotype was found many times. V gene TRBV27 combines with J gene TRBJ2-7, with TRBD1 matching 8 bases. The V segment lost 7 bases and the J segment 0 bases; nucleotides outside the gene matches: 2. The CDR3 contains 13 residues. The germline CDR1 and CDR2 sequences are MNHEY and SMNVEV (reference sequence). The CDR3 region has the DNA TGTGCCAGCACCACAGGGGGCTCCTACGAGCAGTACTTC. Protein: CASTTGGSYEQYF.

The chain is built from TRBV5-1 and TRBJ2-7; tentatively, D is TRBD1 or TRBD2 (7 bases each). The CDR3 runs to 15 residues. Trimming shortened V by 1 base and J by 7 bases, and 18 bases separated the two germline ends. The germline CDR1 and CDR2 sequences are SGHRS and YFSETQ. CDR3 in DNA: TGCGCCAGCAGCTTGCTTCAGGGGGGGCCGAGGGAGCAGTACTTC. Its protein product is CASSLLQGGPREQYF.

The sample holds many counts of this clonotype. This chain connects TRBV20-1 to TRBJ2-5, with D possibly being TRBD2 (6 bases). This CDR3 is 15 amino acids long. CDR1 is DFQATT, CDR2 SNEGSKA, per germline (reference sequence). V was clipped by 5 bases and J by 2 bases, with 18 bases between them. In DNA, the CDR3 is TGCAGTGCTGCGACTGGCGGGGAAATGCAAGAGACCCAGTACTTC. Protein: CSAATGGEMQETQYF.

This clonotype was counted many times. CDR3 bases: TGCAGTGCTCTGGGACAGGGTTACGAGCAGTACTTC. It codes for CSALGQGYEQYF. The chain is built from TRBV20-1 and TRBJ2-7; the match to TRBD1 covers 9 bases. The CDR3 is 12 amino acids. The V segment lost 5 bases and the J segment 4 bases; nucleotides outside the gene matches: 3. Germline CDR1 reads DFQATT; CDR2 reads SNEGSKA (reference sequence).

Note on this clonotype: Since a much larger clone is just one base distant, this may be a read error. The rearrangement uses TRBV6-2 or TRBV6-3 and TRBJ2-7; TRBD1 or TRBD2 may be the D gene (5 bases each). The CDR3 is made up of 15 amino acids. Looked up from germline, CDR1 is MNHEY and CDR2 is SVGEGT. The CDR3 coding sequence is TGTGCCAGCAGTCCAGAGGGGTTCGGTCTCCCCGAGCACTACTTC. Its protein is CASSPEGFGLPEHYF.